A selection of T cell receptor beta chains follows, all from one sample in a study of T cell responses to AZD1222 COVID-19 vaccine. Assay used: immunoSEQ multiplex PCR; TCRdb lists only in-frame clones, some missing. This table has 150,000 to 180,000 clones, approximately 90% appearing once. The specimen was peripheral blood, collected on day 0 of AZD1222 vaccination. The receptors come from an adult in good health. Each CDR3 is given with its conserved first and last residue. The D gene is left open where the match is weak. Size is omitted from some rows. Given values are once, few, many or a class for expanded clones.

j_gene | abundance | v_gene | d_gene | CDR3nt | CDR3aa
TRBJ1-2 | NA | TRBV4-3 | TRBD1 | TGCGCCAGCAGCCCCACGACAGGGGGCGCAGGCTACACCTTC | CASSPTTGGAGYTF
TRBJ1-6 | NA | TRBV3-1/TRBV3-2 | NA | TGTGCCAGCAGCCAAGAAAGAAAAGGGGTCCCCCTCCACTTT | CASSQERKGVPLHF
TRBJ2-1 | NA | TRBV7-2 | NA | TGTGCCAGCAGCTTAGCGGGGGCTACCTCCTACAATGAGCAGTTCTTC | CASSLAGATSYNEQFF
TRBJ1-2 | NA | TRBV29-1 | NA | TGCAGCGTTGCCCGCACCTATGGCTACACCTTC | CSVARTYGYTF
TRBJ2-7 | NA | TRBV29-1 | TRBD1 | TGCAGCGTCGTTAGACAGGGCTACGAGCAGTACTTC | CSVVRQGYEQYF
TRBJ1-6 | NA | TRBV14 | NA | TGTGCCAGCAGCCGTAGGGCCGAACATGCGGCTTCACCCCTCCACTTT | CASSRRAEHAASPLHF
TRBJ2-1 | NA | TRBV2 | NA | TGTGCCGGCGGGACAGATCACAATGAGCAGTTCTTC | CAGGTDHNEQFF
TRBJ1-1 | few | TRBV12-3/TRBV12-4 | NA | TGTGCCAGCAGTTTAACCGCAGATGAAGCTTTCTTT | CASSLTADEAFF
TRBJ1-3 | NA | TRBV4-3 | TRBD1 | TGCGCCAGCAGCCAAGGGACAGGGCCCGGAAACACCATATATTTT | CASSQGTGPGNTIYF
TRBJ2-1 | NA | TRBV7-6 | NA | TGTGCCAGCGAGCGCGGGGGCTCGGAGTTCTTC | CASERGGSEFF
TRBJ2-7 | NA | TRBV5-1 | NA | TGCGCCAGCAGCCCACGCGAGATTTTCCCCCCCTACGAGCAGTACTTC | CASSPREIFPPYEQYF
TRBJ1-2 | few | TRBV10-1 | TRBD1 | TGCGCCACCCACAGGGGGAATTACTATGGCTACACCTTC | CATHRGNYYGYTF
TRBJ2-7 | NA | TRBV18 | NA | TGTGCCAGCTCACCAATAGGACCGAGAGCCTACGAGCAGTACTTC | CASSPIGPRAYEQYF
TRBJ1-4 | NA | TRBV9 | TRBD1 | TGTGCCAGCAGCGTTACACAGGGGACTAATGAAAAACTGTTTTTT | CASSVTQGTNEKLFF
TRBJ2-7 | NA | TRBV10-1 | NA | TGCGCCAGCAGTCATCCCGGGGGCGAGCAGTACTTC | CASSHPGGEQYF
TRBJ2-1 | NA | TRBV18 | TRBD1 | TGTGCCAGCTCACCCGGACAGGTCAGCTCCTACAATGAGCAGTTCTTC | CASSPGQVSSYNEQFF